The 31 T cell receptor beta chains below come from one sample, sequenced in a study of T cells in Graves' hyperthyroidism and ophthalmopathy. Authors of the study amplified TCR beta CDR3 regions from RNA transcripts. The primer set for the first-round RT-PCR of the TCR CDR3 was HTBI. TCRdb ran MiXCR on the multiplex PCR reads and lists one entry per CDR3 protein. The table shows over 450,000 distinct CDR3 sequences, with under 15% occurring only once. The material sequenced was blood. All receptors derive from a woman aged 18-29 years with Graves' hyperthyroidism.

This chain uses TRBV12-5 with TRBJ2-3; a weak D match, TRBD1 (6 bases). Trimming removed 4 bases at V and 0 bases at J, with 11 bases between. The length of the CDR3 is 15 residues. Germline V gene lookup returns CDR1 LGHNT and CDR2 FRNRAP. The CDR3 spells CASGSPGTSTDTQYF. As DNA, the CDR3 is TGTGCTAGTGGTTCGCCCGGGACAAGCACAGATACGCAGTATTTT.

This clonotype was seen repeatedly, ten times or more. V gene TRBV19 combines with J gene TRBJ2-2; 11 bases are a match to TRBD2. Germline trimming cut 5 bases from V and 4 bases from J; bases unmatched to any gene: 9. CDR3 length: 17 residues. CDR1 and CDR2 from the germline V gene are LNHDA and SQIVND (reference sequence). The CDR3 loop reads CASSPQLAGVGTGELFF. The CDR3, as DNA: TGTGCCAGTAGTCCCCAACTAGCGGGAGTTGGCACCGGGGAGCTGTTTTTT.

This clonotype was recorded at least ten times. This sequence joins TRBV12-3 or TRBV12-4 and TRBJ1-5; D might be TRBD1 (5 bases). The V end lost 3 bases, the J end lost 1 base, and 10 bases lay between the germline ends. The CDR3 sequence is 15 residues long. The CDR3 here is CASSFWDLSNQPQHF. In DNA form, the CDR3 reads TGTGCCAGCAGTTTCTGGGACCTGAGCAATCAGCCCCAGCATTTT.

This clonotype was picked up many times. The chain employs TRBV27 and TRBJ2-3, with TRBD2 matching 13 bases. V was clipped by 4 bases and J by 1 base; unmatched bases: 2. Germline CDR1 MNHEY, CDR2 SMNVEV (reference sequence). The CDR3 sequence is 16 residues long. CDR3 nucleotides: TGTGCCAGCAGTTGGGGGACTAGCGGGGGCACAGATACGCAGTATTTT. It encodes CASSWGTSGGTDTQYF.

Ten or more counts support this clonotype. The chain has TRBV24-1 and TRBJ2-2; D call uncertain. V was cut by 6 bases and J by 5 bases, with 6 bases left in between. This CDR3 region has 12 residues. Germline V lookup: CDR1 KGHDR, CDR2 SFDVKD. The CDR3 reads CATSTETGELFF. CDR3 coding DNA: TGTGCCACCAGTACCGAGACCGGGGAGCTGTTTTTT.

This clonotype was recorded many times. The chain is built from TRBV11-3 and TRBJ2-1; 10 nucleotides line up with TRBD2. CDR3 length: 16 residues. Per the germline V gene, CDR1 is SGHNT and CDR2 is YENEEA. V lost 3 bases and J lost 8; bases outside the gene matches: 10. The CDR3: CASSLGAGGPIDEQFF. In DNA form, the CDR3 reads TGTGCCAGCAGCTTGGGAGCGGGAGGGCCGATCGATGAGCAGTTCTTC.

Remarks on this clonotype: This may arise from a read error, as a much more abundant clone is one base away. V is TRBV27 and J is TRBJ1-2; maybe TRBD1 (5 bases). V was trimmed by 4 bases and J by 6 bases, leaving 12 bases between them. The germline V gene has CDR1 MNHEY and CDR2 SMNVEV (reference sequence). This CDR3 spans 13 amino acids. The CDR3 nucleotides read TGTGCCAGCAGTTGGGGACCGACCCATGGCTACACCTTC. Its translation is CASSWGPTHGYTF.

This clonotype came up many times. The gene calls are TRBV20-1 and TRBJ1-3; D is uncertain. The CDR3 runs to 14 residues. The germline V and J ends were trimmed by 3 bases and 0 bases, with 9 bases remaining between them. Germline V gene data show CDR1 as DFQATT and CDR2 as SNEGSKA (reference sequence). The CDR3 region has the DNA TGCAGTGCTAGCCCAGGAGTCTCTGGAAACACCATATATTTT. Its translation is CSASPGVSGNTIYF.

This clonotype has more than one count but fewer than ten. The rearrangement uses TRBV9 and TRBJ2-5, with 7 nucleotides matching TRBD2. CDR3 size: 15 residues. Trimming at V came to 0 bases and at J to 2 bases, leaving 4 bases not matched to a gene. Germline V CDR1 and CDR2: SGDLS, YYNGEE. For the CDR3, the DNA is TGTGCCAGCAGCGTAGACGGGAGGCAACAAGAGACCCAGTACTTC. This gives the protein CASSVDGRQQETQYF.

In its sample, this clonotype was seen many times. This sequence joins TRBV10-3 and TRBJ2-2; D remains ambiguous. V was trimmed by 0 bases and J by 0 bases, leaving 8 bases between them. Germline lookup yields CDR1 ENHRY and CDR2 SYGVKD. CDR3 length: 16 residues. CDR3 nucleotides: TGTGCCATCAGTGAGTCCTCGGGCACGAACACCGGGGAGCTGTTTTTT. Translation gives CAISESSGTNTGELFF.

This clonotype appeared a few times. CDR3 in amino acids: CASSSSQEASYNEQFF. The CDR3 bases are TGTGCCAGCAGCTCATCACAGGAGGCCTCCTACAATGAGCAGTTCTTC. V and J are TRBV7-3 and TRBJ2-1, with D perhaps matching TRBD1 or TRBD2 (5 bases each). The V and J ends lost 4 bases and 0 bases respectively, with 13 bases between them. The CDR3 covers 16 residues. Germline loops: CDR1 SGHTA, CDR2 FQGTGA.

This clonotype was observed a handful of times. The chain carries TRBV9 and TRBJ1-2, with TRBD1 as a possible D gene (5 bases). CDR3 size: 14 residues. Germline V gene lookup returns CDR1 SGDLS and CDR2 YYNGEE. V shed 0 bases and J shed 6 bases, with 12 bases lying between them. The CDR3 DNA is TGTGCCAGCAGCGTAGCTTTGGGGGGGAATGGCTACACCTTC. Translating gives CASSVALGGNGYTF. The whole variable domain, remainder taken from reference TRBV9 and TRBJ1-2, is DSGVTQTPKHLITATGQRVTLRCSPRSGDLSVYWYQQSLDQGLQFLIQYYNGEERAKGNILERFSAQQFPDLHSELNLSSLELGDSALYFCASSVALGGNGYTFGSGTRLTVV.

This clonotype was detected ten times or more. This chain links TRBV6-2 or TRBV6-3 with TRBJ2-3; tentatively, D is TRBD2 (6 bases). The CDR3 length is 18 residues. V was shortened by 5 bases and J by 1 base, with 22 bases between the two germline ends. Germline V gene data show CDR1 as MNHEY and CDR2 as SVGEGT. In nucleotides, the CDR3 is TGTGCCAGCAGTCAAATAAGACTAGACCGACACCGCACAGATACGCAGTATTTT. Its translation is CASSQIRLDRHRTDTQYF.

This clonotype was seen repeatedly, ten times or more. This chain links TRBV6-1 with TRBJ1-6; D is undetermined. The CDR3 length is 10 residues. Germline CDR1 is MNHNS and CDR2 is SASEGT. Between the trimmed V and J ends, which lost 0 bases and 16 bases, there was a span of 4 bases. The CDR3 protein is CASSEARLHF. CDR3 nucleotide sequence: TGTGCCAGCAGTGAAGCTCGTCTCCACTTT.

A remark on this clonotype: Compared with germline, one end of the junction differs, possibly owing to a read error. The genes are TRBV9 and TRBJ1-2, with 10 bases matching TRBD1. The V gene's germline CDR1 is SGDLS and CDR2 YYNGEE. The CDR3 has 16 amino acids. CDR3 amino acids: CASSVGGTGESYGYTF. The CDR3 DNA reads TGTGCCAGCAGCGTAGGAGGGACAGGGGAAAGCTATGGTTACACCTTC. Full variable domain (rest looked up from reference TRBV9 and TRBJ1-2): DSGVTQTPKHLITATGQRVTLRCSPRSGDLSVYWYQQSLDQGLQFLIQYYNGEERAKGNILERFSAQQFPDLHSELNLSSLELGDSALYFCASSVGGTGESYGYTFGSGTRLTVV.

There are a few counts of this clonotype. V usage is TRBV7-3 and J usage is TRBJ1-6; 7 bases agree with TRBD1. Germline V gives CDR1 SGHTA, CDR2 FQGTGA. V gave up 5 bases and J gave up 6 bases; unmatched junction bases: 4. There are 14 residues in the CDR3. CDR3 in amino acids: CASSMTGINSPLHF. The CDR3 nucleotides are TGTGCCAGCAGCATGACAGGGATTAATTCACCCCTCCACTTT.

In its sample, this clonotype was seen many times. The chain combines TRBV12-3 or TRBV12-4 with TRBJ2-5, with 11 bases that match TRBD2. The CDR3 length is 15 residues. Trimming removed 6 bases from V and 3 bases from J; junction bases left unmatched: 6. DNA of the CDR3: TGTGCCAGCAGGGCCGGGACTAGCGGAGAAGAGACCCAGTACTTC. Amino acids: CASRAGTSGEETQYF.

This clonotype has a handful of counts. J is TRBJ1-1 and V is TRBV20-1; D remains unclear. The V end lost 3 bases, the J end lost 4 bases, and 15 bases lay between the germline ends. The CDR3 runs 14 residues. Germline values: CDR1 DFQATT, CDR2 SNEGSKA (reference sequence). This CDR3 reads CSASAGRGGTEAFF. The CDR3 region has the DNA TGCAGTGCTAGTGCCGGACGGGGTGGCACTGAAGCTTTCTTT.

This chain links TRBV19 with TRBJ2-1, with 9 bases that match TRBD1. The CDR3 has 18 residues. Germline values: CDR1 LNHDA, CDR2 SQIVND (reference sequence). V lost 1 base, J lost 0 bases, and 7 bases stayed unmatched. The CDR3 is CASSIGTGVSISYNEQFF. CDR3 bases: TGTGCCAGTAGTATAGGGACAGGGGTTTCTATCTCCTACAATGAGCAGTTCTTC.

This clonotype was recorded many times. The chain combines TRBV27 with TRBJ2-3; D is perhaps TRBD1 or TRBD2 (5 bases each). The CDR3 is 14 amino acids. Per germline, CDR1 MNHEY and CDR2 SMNVEV (reference sequence). Trimming cost V 7 bases and J 2 bases, with 13 bases left between them. Here the CDR3 reads CASKIDGTTDTQYF. The CDR3 DNA sequence: TGTGCCAGCAAGATCGACGGGACCACAGATACGCAGTATTTT.

There are a few counts of this clonotype. The V call is TRBV6-2 or TRBV6-3, the J call TRBJ2-1; the D gene could be TRBD1 or TRBD2 (5 bases each). V was cut by 6 bases and J by 4 bases, with 13 bases left in between. From germline, CDR1 is MNHEY and CDR2 SVGEGT. CDR3 length: 14 residues. The CDR3 nucleotides read TGTGCCAGCAGGGACGGGACGGTGTACAATGAGCAGTTCTTC. Translation: CASRDGTVYNEQFF.

On this clonotype: This may be a read error: a much more frequent sequence differs by one nucleotide. Here the CDR3 DNA reads TGTGCCAGTAGTATCGACAGGGGTGTAGATACGCAGTATTTT. It specifies CASSIDRGVDTQYF. The rearrangement uses TRBV19 and TRBJ2-3; 8 positions agree with TRBD1. Germline V gene sequence: CDR1 LNHDA, CDR2 SQIVND (reference sequence). After removal of 3 bases from V and 5 bases from J, the junction contained 4 bases not matched to a gene. The CDR3 length is 14 residues.

On this clonotype: Given a much more abundant clone one base away, this may be a read error. The CDR3 is CASRPGTGSVGGCTF. The CDR3 coding sequence is TGTGCCAGCAGACCCGGGACAGGGAGTGTCGGTGGCTGCACCTTC. The chain combines TRBV14 with TRBJ1-2; 9 positions agree with TRBD1. The CDR3 consists of 15 residues. Germline V lookup: CDR1 SGHDN, CDR2 FVKESK.

This clonotype was seen ten or more times. This rearrangement joins TRBV6-1 to TRBJ2-1, with TRBD2 matching 8 bases. Trimming took 3 bases from V and 1 from J; bases not matched to a gene: 2. The CDR3 runs to 15 residues. From germline, CDR1 is MNHNS and CDR2 SASEGT. The CDR3 DNA follows: TGTGCCAGCAGTGACAGCGGGAGTTCCTACAATGAGCAGTTCTTC. It specifies CASSDSGSSYNEQFF.

This clonotype showed up just a few times. The chain couples TRBV7-9 to TRBJ2-1; TRBD2 matches 9 bases. CDR1 and CDR2 (germline): SEHNR, FQNEAQ (reference sequence). This CDR3 is built from 15 residues. V shed 2 bases and J 10 bases; nucleotides not matched to a gene: 9. The CDR3 loop reads CASSLTEAGGPEQFF. In nucleotides, the CDR3 is TGTGCCAGCAGCTTAACAGAAGCGGGAGGTCCCGAGCAGTTCTTC. Supplemented by reference TRBV7-9 and TRBJ2-1, the full variable domain reads DTGVSQNPRHKITKRGQNVTFRCDPISEHNRLYWYRQTLGQGPEFLTYFQNEAQLEKSRLLSDRFSAERPKGSFSTLEIQRTEQGDSAMYLCASSLTEAGGPEQFFGPGTRLTVL.

Notes on this clonotype: Compared with germline, one end of the junction differs, possibly owing to a read error. The chain employs TRBV19 and TRBJ2-3; D uncertain. The CDR3 extends over 12 amino acids. CDR1 is LNHDA and CDR2 is SQIVND in the germline V gene (reference sequence). This CDR3 reads CASGIMGDTQYF. The CDR3 bases are TGTGCCAGTGGTATAATGGGGGATACGCAGTATTTT.

Ten or more counts support this clonotype. The chain links TRBV20-1 to TRBJ1-1; 8 nucleotides align to TRBD1. Germline-derived CDR1 and CDR2 are DFQATT and SNEGSKA (reference sequence). This CDR3 has 14 amino acids. V dropped 3 bases and J dropped 5; count of bases not matched to a gene: 8. The CDR3 protein is CSARITGGWTEAFF. The CDR3 coding sequence is TGCAGTGCTAGGATAACAGGGGGATGGACTGAAGCTTTCTTT.

This clonotype was counted a few times. The CDR3 is CASNSGAGEKEEKLFF. The CDR3 nucleotides are TGTGCCAGCAACTCAGGGGCCGGGGAGAAAGAGGAAAAACTGTTTTTT. The V and J genes are TRBV11-2 and TRBJ1-4; a possible D gene is TRBD1 (6 bases). With 7 bases removed from V and 8 bases from J, the gap between germline ends came to 23 bases. The CDR3 totals 16 residues. Per the germline V gene, CDR1 is SGHAT and CDR2 is FQNNGV.

J is TRBJ2-7 and V is TRBV27; 9 bases align to TRBD1. Germline lookup yields CDR1 MNHEY and CDR2 SMNVEV (reference sequence). J was trimmed by 6 bases and V by 0 bases; bases with no gene match: 6. The CDR3 has 15 amino acids. CDR3 residues: CASSLSDRGPFEQYF. The CDR3 nucleotides are TGTGCCAGCAGTTTATCGGACAGGGGCCCCTTCGAGCAGTACTTC.

This clonotype was detected only a few times. This chain joins TRBV2 and TRBJ2-2, with TRBD1 identical over 8 bases. After removal of 11 bases from V and 4 bases from J, the junction contained 9 bases not matched to a gene. Germline V gives CDR1 SNHLY, CDR2 FYNNEI. CDR3 length: 14 amino acids. CDR3 residues: CAGFQGAGTGELFF. CDR3 nucleotides: TGTGCCGGTTTTCAGGGGGCCGGCACCGGGGAGCTGTTTTTT.

This chain links TRBV5-1 with TRBJ1-2; a weak D match, TRBD1 (6 bases). The CDR3 has 15 residues. The V gene lost 0 bases and the J gene lost 8 bases, with 17 bases spanning the gap. CDR1 is SGHRS, CDR2 YFSETQ, per germline. The CDR3 nucleotides read TGCGCCAGCAGCTTGGCGAGCGGGGGCTCGAAGGGCTACACCTTC. This sequence encodes CASSLASGGSKGYTF.